What follows are 9 T cell receptor beta chains derived from one specimen sequenced in a study of long-term antiretroviral therapy in people with HIV (dated by TCRdb to about 2022). Sequencing of the TRB variable region was done with the immunoSEQ hsTCRB v3.0 assay at survey level resolution. TCRdb mirrors the immuneACCESS table, restricted to in-frame sequences. Some clones are absent from its copies; in checked studies, under half trace to an unresolved V gene, and the reason for the others is unknown. This sample comprises nearly 20,000 clones, more than 80% of them detected only once. About 10% of the sample goes to the ten largest clones. Sequencing used unsorted PBMCs, obtained 0.2 years after starting antiretroviral therapy. The receptors stem from a woman aged 40 to 50 with HIV.

This chain links TRBV25-1 with TRBJ2-1; maybe TRBD2 (6 bases). Germline lookup yields CDR1 MGHDK and CDR2 SYGVNS. There are 13 residues in the CDR3. Deletions cut 4 bases from V and 8 bases from J, with 12 bases between. CDR3 nucleotides: TGTGCCAGCAGTGCCCCGTGGGGGGATGAGCAGTTCTTC. This sequence encodes CASSAPWGDEQFF.

The rearrangement joins TRBV28 to TRBJ1-6; perhaps TRBD1 as D (5 bases). The ends were cut back, 3 bases at V and 8 bases at J, with 14 bases in the middle. This CDR3 region has 15 residues. Germline V CDR1 and CDR2: MDHEN, SYDVKM. In DNA, the CDR3 is TGTGCCAGCAGTTTTATCCCGGGAGGGGATTCACCCCTCCACTTT. This gives the protein CASSFIPGGDSPLHF. Using reference TRBV28 and TRBJ1-6 for the parts outside the CDR3, the full variable domain is DVKVTQSSRYLVKRTGEKVFLECVQDMDHENMFWYRQDPGLGLRLIYFSYDVKMKEKGDIPEGYSVSREKKERFSLILESASTNQTSMYLCASSFIPGGDSPLHFGNGTRLTVT.

The chain joins TRBV10-3 to TRBJ1-2; 7 bases are a match to TRBD1. The V gene end was trimmed by 2 bases and the J gene end by 7 bases; junction bases not matched to a gene: 10. This CDR3 region has 15 residues. Germline V gene sequence: CDR1 ENHRY, CDR2 SYGVKD. The DNA for the CDR3 is TGTGCCATCAGTGAGACCGGGACAGCGTTGTCTGGCTACACCTTC. Amino acids: CAISETGTALSGYTF.

The chain combines TRBV14 with TRBJ2-3, with D uncertain. Between the trimmed V and J ends, which lost 1 base and 0 bases, there was a span of 5 bases. The CDR3 totals 14 residues. CDR1 and CDR2 from the germline V gene are SGHDN and FVKESK. CDR3 in amino acids: CASSQGFSTDTQYF. Written as DNA, the CDR3 is TGTGCCAGCAGCCAAGGTTTCAGCACAGATACGCAGTATTTT.

V gene TRBV5-6 combines with J gene TRBJ2-5; no definite D call. The CDR3 consists of 14 residues. V dropped 2 bases and J dropped 1 base, with 9 bases sitting between them. Per germline, CDR1 SGHDT and CDR2 YYEEEE. The CDR3 is CASSFGPGQETQYF. The CDR3 DNA reads as TGTGCCAGCAGCTTTGGACCGGGCCAAGAGACCCAGTACTTC.

The chain joins TRBV7-9 to TRBJ2-7; tentative D call: TRBD2 (5 bases). Trimming shortened V by 0 bases and J by 2 bases, and 11 bases separated the two germline ends. This CDR3 has 15 residues. Germline V lookup: CDR1 SEHNR, CDR2 FQNEAQ (reference sequence). CDR3: CASSLAGGSPYEQYF. For the CDR3, the DNA is TGTGCCAGCAGCTTAGCTGGCGGGTCCCCCTACGAGCAGTACTTC.

The chain carries TRBV12-1 and TRBJ2-7. TRBV12-1 is listed as a pseudogene. The CDR3 has 16 amino acids. The CDR3 here is CASSFRGKGGTYEQYF. The CDR3 DNA reads TGTGCCAGCAGCTTTCGCGGGAAGGGGGGAACCTACGAGCAGTACTTC.

This clone was counted once. The chain couples TRBV7-9 to TRBJ2-7, with 9 bases matching TRBD1. CDR3 length: 15 residues. J lost 3 bases, V lost 5 bases, and 8 bases had no gene match. Per germline, CDR1 SEHNR and CDR2 FQNEAQ (reference sequence). The CDR3 coding sequence is TGTGCCAGCAGCCACGGGACAGGGACAGGCTACGAGCAGTACTTC. Translating it yields CASSHGTGTGYEQYF.

The V gene is TRBV7-9, the J gene TRBJ2-1; D perhaps matches TRBD2 (6 bases). The germline V gene encodes CDR1 SEHNR and CDR2 FQNEAQ (reference sequence). The germline V and J ends were trimmed by 5 bases and 9 bases, with 17 bases remaining between them. This CDR3 has 14 residues. CDR3 DNA sequence: TGTGCCAGCAGCGTCTACGGGGGAGTAGGTGAGCAGTTCTTC. It is translated as CASSVYGGVGEQFF. Complete variable domain (other parts from reference TRBV7-9 and TRBJ2-1): DTGVSQNPRHKITKRGQNVTFRCDPISEHNRLYWYRQTLGQGPEFLTYFQNEAQLEKSRLLSDRFSAERPKGSFSTLEIQRTEQGDSAMYLCASSVYGGVGEQFFGPGTRLTVL.